One sample yielded the 22 T cell receptor beta chains listed below, sequenced in a study of blood T cells in healthy people across ages. It was with a sample-barcoded 5' primer and a J-beta primer mix that a second PCR of roughly 7 to 12 cycles was run. TCRdb ran MiXCR on the 5' RACE reads and lists one entry per CDR3 protein. The sample has about 1.6 million distinct CDR3 sequences, 34% seen once. Sequencing input: blood. Receptors originate from a woman aged 30 to 39 in good health.

This clonotype was recorded a few times. The CDR3 sequence: CSARDRMISRGPAMDTQYF. The CDR3 nucleotides are TGCAGTGCTAGAGATCGGATGATATCGCGGGGCCCGGCCATGGATACGCAGTATTTT. The gene calls are TRBV20-1 and TRBJ2-3; TRBD2 is a possible D gene (6 bases). The length of the CDR3 is 19 residues. The germline gives CDR1 DFQATT, CDR2 SNEGSKA (reference sequence). Deletions cut 0 bases from V and 6 bases from J, with 28 bases between.

This chain joins TRBV6-1 and TRBJ1-2; D possibly corresponds to TRBD1 (5 bases). The V and J ends lost 1 base and 4 bases respectively, with 13 bases between them. CDR3 length equals 15 residues. Germline V gene sequence: CDR1 MNHNS, CDR2 SASEGT. The CDR3 region has the DNA TGTGCCAGCAGTGAAGTCCAGGGAGCTCCCTATGGCTACACCTTC. Its protein product is CASSEVQGAPYGYTF.

This clonotype was counted only a few times. This chain connects TRBV12-5 to TRBJ1-6, with D hard to call. Trimming removed 1 base at V and 5 bases at J, with 9 bases between. CDR1 and CDR2 (germline): LGHNT, FRNRAP. This CDR3 is 15 amino acids long. The CDR3 reads CASGLGELNNSPLHF. CDR3 in DNA: TGTGCTAGTGGTTTGGGGGAACTGAATAATTCACCCCTCCACTTT.

This clonotype was counted a few times. The rearrangement links TRBV27 to TRBJ1-5; D remains ambiguous. The CDR3 extends over 15 amino acids. With 2 bases removed from V and 0 bases from J, the gap between germline ends came to 8 bases. The V gene's germline CDR1 is MNHEY and CDR2 SMNVEV (reference sequence). CDR3 residues: CASSLNTYSNQPQHF. The CDR3 nucleotides are TGTGCCAGCAGTTTAAACACCTATAGCAATCAGCCCCAGCATTTT.

The sample holds a few counts of this clonotype. The chain employs TRBV7-9 and TRBJ2-1; 9 bases are shared with TRBD2. There are 17 residues in the CDR3. Germline CDR1 SEHNR, CDR2 FQNEAQ (reference sequence). V dropped 5 bases and J dropped 1; count of bases not matched to a gene: 9. Written as DNA, the CDR3 is TGTGCCAGCAGCCTCCCGGGCGGGAGGGAATCCTACAATGAGCAGTTCTTC. Amino acids: CASSLPGGRESYNEQFF.

This clonotype came up a few times. The rearrangement links TRBV6-9 to TRBJ1-5; D is perhaps TRBD1 (6 bases). V lost 8 bases, J lost 4 bases, and 12 bases lay in between. Germline loops: CDR1 MNHGY, CDR2 SVAAGI. The CDR3 runs 13 residues. DNA of the CDR3: TGTGCCAGCCAGGGGTTTGGGAATCAGCCCCAGCATTTT. It yields the protein CASQGFGNQPQHF.

The chain's CDR3 is CASSLRSHEAFF. The CDR3 DNA sequence: TGTGCCAGCAGCTTACGCTCCCATGAAGCTTTCTTT. The V call is TRBV7-9, the J call TRBJ1-1, with no clear D. The ends were cut back, 2 bases at V and 7 bases at J, with 8 bases in the middle. The CDR3 is 12 amino acids. CDR1 and CDR2 (germline): SEHNR, FQNEAQ (reference sequence).

Notes on this clonotype: A read error may be the cause here, since a much bigger clone is one base away. The rearrangement joins TRBV6-6 to TRBJ1-2, with unresolved D. This CDR3 comprises 13 residues. CDR1 MNHNY and CDR2 SVGAGI come from the germline V gene (reference sequence). The CDR3 is CASSYERDYGCTF. CDR3 DNA: TGTGCCAGCAGTTACGAGAGAGACTATGGCTGCACCTTC.

Ten or more counts support this clonotype. The V gene is TRBV12-3 or TRBV12-4, the J gene TRBJ2-3, with 7 bases that match TRBD2. V shed 5 bases, J shed 5 bases, and the junction held 13 bases outside the gene matches. This CDR3 is 16 amino acids long. This CDR3 reads CASSLVGGSSGDTQYF. The CDR3 DNA reads as TGTGCCAGCAGTCTGGTCGGGGGGAGTTCAGGAGATACGCAGTATTTT.

V usage is TRBV13 and J usage is TRBJ1-2, with 9 nucleotides matching TRBD1. From germline, CDR1 is PRHDT and CDR2 FYEKMQ (reference sequence). J lost 6 bases, V lost 8 bases, and 4 bases had no gene match. The CDR3 runs to 12 residues. The DNA for the CDR3 is TGTGCCAGCGGACAGGGGCTAAATGGCTACACCTTC. It encodes CASGQGLNGYTF.

This clonotype was counted only a few times. The V and J genes are TRBV6-1 and TRBJ1-1; weak D call: TRBD1 (6 bases). CDR1 MNHNS and CDR2 SASEGT come from the germline V gene. The CDR3 is 17 amino acids. Trimming removed 4 bases at V and 0 bases at J, with 18 bases between. The CDR3, as DNA: TGTGCCAGCAGTGCGGGGGCTGCAGTATCGATGAACACTGAAGCTTTCTTT. Its translation is CASSAGAAVSMNTEAFF.

Only a few counts were recorded for this clonotype. The V call is TRBV5-1, the J call TRBJ2-3; D is tentatively TRBD1 or TRBD2 (6 bases each). Trimming stripped 0 bases from V and 0 bases from J, with 14 bases between. The CDR3 has 17 amino acids. Per the germline V gene, CDR1 is SGHRS and CDR2 is YFSETQ. The CDR3 is CASSLGRGAVSTDTQYF. The CDR3 bases are TGCGCCAGCAGCTTGGGTAGGGGGGCCGTCAGCACAGATACGCAGTATTTT.

J is TRBJ1-2 and V is TRBV7-9, with D possibly being TRBD1 (5 bases). Trimming left V 0 bases short and J 2 bases short, with 19 bases between. The CDR3 covers 18 residues. The germline CDR1 and CDR2 sequences are SEHNR and FQNEAQ (reference sequence). As DNA, the CDR3 is TGTGCCAGCAGCTTAGCCGCGGATACAGGAGAGAGGAACTATGGCTACACCTTC. Its protein product is CASSLAADTGERNYGYTF.

The chain links TRBV5-1 to TRBJ2-3, with unresolved D. The CDR3 is made up of 16 amino acids. Germline V CDR1 and CDR2: SGHRS, YFSETQ. V was cut by 0 bases and J by 1 base, with 12 bases left in between. The CDR3 coding sequence is TGCGCCAGCAGCTTGGGATCCCCTTCAGGCACAGATACGCAGTATTTT. Translating gives CASSLGSPSGTDTQYF. The whole variable domain, filled in from reference TRBV5-1 and TRBJ2-3, reads KAGVTQTPRYLIKTRGQQVTLSCSPISGHRSVSWYQQTPGQGLQFLFEYFSETQRNKGNFPGRFSGRQFSNSRSEMNVSTLELGDSALYLCASSLGSPSGTDTQYFGPGTRLTVL.

The chain recombines TRBV5-1 with TRBJ1-2, with unresolved D. From germline, CDR1 is SGHRS and CDR2 YFSETQ. Trimming stripped 0 bases from V and 10 bases from J, with 19 bases between. The CDR3 is 15 residues long. The CDR3 here is CASSLDRTLLWDYTF. The CDR3 DNA sequence: TGCGCCAGCAGCTTGGACCGGACTTTACTATGGGACTACACCTTC.

The gene calls are TRBV20-1 and TRBJ1-2; a possible D gene is TRBD1 (6 bases). CDR1 DFQATT and CDR2 SNEGSKA come from the germline V gene (reference sequence). V shed 3 bases and J shed 5 bases, with 22 bases lying between them. The length of the CDR3 is 16 residues. This chain's CDR3 is CSASEDRNPSYYGYTF. In nucleotides, the CDR3 is TGCAGTGCTAGTGAGGACAGAAATCCTAGCTATTATGGCTACACCTTC.

The chain combines TRBV11-3 with TRBJ2-5; TRBD1 might be the D (5 bases). Germline CDR1 and CDR2: SGHNT and YENEEA. The CDR3 totals 14 residues. Trimming shortened V by 4 bases and J by 1 base, and 10 bases separated the two germline ends. The CDR3 reads CASSYTGAQETQYF. In nucleotides, the CDR3 is TGTGCCAGCAGCTACACAGGAGCCCAAGAGACCCAGTACTTC.

The chain recombines TRBV28 with TRBJ2-7; 10 bases are shared with TRBD2. The CDR3 covers 16 residues. The junction had 9 bases not matched to a gene; V was cut back by 3 bases and J by 4 bases. The germline V gene has CDR1 MDHEN and CDR2 SYDVKM. CDR3 DNA: TGTGCCAGCAGTTTGGGTACTAGCGGGACTTCTTACGAGCAGTACTTC. As protein: CASSLGTSGTSYEQYF.

This chain uses TRBV5-1 with TRBJ1-2; TRBD1 is a possible D gene (5 bases). Trimming shortened V by 3 bases and J by 2 bases, and 17 bases separated the two germline ends. CDR3 length: 16 amino acids. Germline V gene sequence: CDR1 SGHRS, CDR2 YFSETQ. CDR3 DNA: TGCGCCAGCAGCTGGGACCGTACCGGAAGAAACTATGGCTACACCTTC. Its translation is CASSWDRTGRNYGYTF.

A few counts support this clonotype. The rearrangement uses TRBV6-2 or TRBV6-3 and TRBJ2-1; 9 positions agree with TRBD2. Looked up from germline, CDR1 is MNHEY and CDR2 is SVGEGT. CDR3 length: 15 amino acids. J gave up 0 bases and V 7 bases, and 4 bases lay outside the gene matches. The CDR3 protein is CASTIAGASYNEQFF. The CDR3 bases are TGTGCCAGCACCATAGCGGGGGCCTCCTACAATGAGCAGTTCTTC.

This chain uses TRBV7-9 with TRBJ2-7; TRBD2 matches 9 bases. This CDR3 region has 16 residues. With V trimmed by 1 base and J by 3 bases, 7 bases remained unmatched. CDR1 is SEHNR, CDR2 FQNEAQ, per germline (reference sequence). CDR3 DNA: TGTGCCAGCAGCTTAGTGTTACTAGCGGGTCACTACGAGCAGTACTTC. Its translation is CASSLVLLAGHYEQYF.

As DNA, the CDR3 is TGTGCCAGCAGTTTCTCCCGACTAGTATCCTACGAGCAGTACTTC. It yields the protein CASSFSRLVSYEQYF. This chain uses TRBV28 with TRBJ2-7; maybe TRBD2 (6 bases). The germline V and J ends were trimmed by 3 bases and 1 base, with 13 bases remaining between them. The CDR3 spans 15 residues. Germline V CDR1 and CDR2: MDHEN, SYDVKM.